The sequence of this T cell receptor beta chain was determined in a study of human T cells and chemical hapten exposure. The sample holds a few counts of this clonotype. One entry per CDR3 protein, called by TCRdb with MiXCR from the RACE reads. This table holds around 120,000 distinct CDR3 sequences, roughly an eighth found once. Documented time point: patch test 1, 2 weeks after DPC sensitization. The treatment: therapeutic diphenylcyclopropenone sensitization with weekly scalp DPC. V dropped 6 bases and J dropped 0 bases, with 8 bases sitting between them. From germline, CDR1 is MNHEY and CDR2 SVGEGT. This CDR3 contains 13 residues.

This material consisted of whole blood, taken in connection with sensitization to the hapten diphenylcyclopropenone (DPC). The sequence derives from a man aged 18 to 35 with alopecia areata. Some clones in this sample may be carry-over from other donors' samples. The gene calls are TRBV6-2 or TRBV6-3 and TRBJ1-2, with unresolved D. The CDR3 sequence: CASRIQTNYGYTF. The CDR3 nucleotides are TGTGCCAGCAGAATCCAGACTAACTATGGCTACACCTTC.